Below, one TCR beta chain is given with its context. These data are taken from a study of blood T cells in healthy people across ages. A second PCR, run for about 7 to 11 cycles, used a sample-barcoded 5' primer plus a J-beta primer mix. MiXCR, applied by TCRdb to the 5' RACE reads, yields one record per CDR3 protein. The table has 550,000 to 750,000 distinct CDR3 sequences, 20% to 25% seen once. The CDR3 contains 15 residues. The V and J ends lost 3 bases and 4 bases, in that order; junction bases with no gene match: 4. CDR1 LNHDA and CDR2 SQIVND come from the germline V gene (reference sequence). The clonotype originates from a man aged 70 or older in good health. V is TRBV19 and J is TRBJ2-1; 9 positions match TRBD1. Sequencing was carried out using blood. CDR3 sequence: CASSIVGQGYNEQFF. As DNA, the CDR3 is TGTGCCAGTAGTATCGTGGGACAGGGATACAATGAGCAGTTCTTC.